Listed below are T cell receptor beta chains from one sample, sequenced in a study of T-cell memory formation after mild COVID-19. MiXCR, applied by TCRdb to the 5' RACE reads, yields one record per CDR3 protein. The sample lists 190,000 or so distinct CDR3 sequences; about a fifth were seen once. Material for sequencing was PBMCs or a T cell subset sorted from them (not recorded which). These receptors were taken from an adult woman who had mild COVID-19 (a few samples of this study predate the infection). Cell type and time point are not known. Each CDR3 is given with its conserved first and last residue. Each record gives: V gene, J gene, CDR3 protein.

V gene: TRBV4-1
J gene: TRBJ1-6
CDR3 protein: CASSLPGPLHF

V gene: TRBV29-1
J gene: TRBJ2-3
CDR3 protein: CSVEAAGQLTDTQYF

V gene: TRBV20-1
J gene: TRBJ2-7
CDR3 protein: CRGGRSSYEQYF

V gene: TRBV5-1
J gene: TRBJ2-7
CDR3 protein: CASSTGDRSYEQYF

V gene: TRBV5-1
J gene: TRBJ2-2
CDR3 protein: CASSGFLGAGELFF

V gene: TRBV5-1
J gene: TRBJ2-7
CDR3 protein: CASSLGASASYEQYF

V gene: TRBV7-6
J gene: TRBJ1-6
CDR3 protein: CASSFAGAGSPLHF

V gene: TRBV12-3/TRBV12-4
J gene: TRBJ1-1
CDR3 protein: CASRSLSPEEAFF

V gene: TRBV7-9
J gene: TRBJ2-5
CDR3 protein: CASSLSPGGLGQETQYF

V gene: TRBV20-1
J gene: TRBJ2-6
CDR3 protein: CSARDLGAGANVLTF

V gene: TRBV11-3
J gene: TRBJ1-1
CDR3 protein: CASSHPPTVEAFF

V gene: TRBV7-6
J gene: TRBJ2-5
CDR3 protein: CASSPDLGETQYF

V gene: TRBV7-9
J gene: TRBJ2-7
CDR3 protein: CASSSRQSYEQYF

V gene: TRBV27
J gene: TRBJ2-3
CDR3 protein: CASSLSWYRGDTQYF

V gene: TRBV9
J gene: TRBJ2-7
CDR3 protein: CASSVGGQAEQYF

V gene: TRBV20-1
J gene: TRBJ1-4
CDR3 protein: CSAREAAESEKLFF

V gene: TRBV3-1
J gene: TRBJ2-1
CDR3 protein: CASSQNVAGPYNEQFF

V gene: TRBV20-1
J gene: TRBJ2-1
CDR3 protein: CSAAGTTSYNEQFF

V gene: TRBV5-5
J gene: TRBJ1-1
CDR3 protein: CASRSAGTGGLEAFF

V gene: TRBV7-9
J gene: TRBJ2-3
CDR3 protein: CASSLAVDTDTQYF

V gene: TRBV5-1
J gene: TRBJ2-2
CDR3 protein: CASRKGPERTGELFF

V gene: TRBV7-9
J gene: TRBJ2-7
CDR3 protein: CASSLPRDGLSSEQYF

V gene: TRBV7-9
J gene: TRBJ2-7
CDR3 protein: CASSLSGSGNSYEQYF

V gene: TRBV9
J gene: TRBJ2-1
CDR3 protein: CASSVGTSGGFNEQFF

V gene: TRBV4-1
J gene: TRBJ2-6
CDR3 protein: CASSQEDSGANVLTF

V gene: TRBV30
J gene: TRBJ1-4
CDR3 protein: CAWTGQPWEKLFF

V gene: TRBV7-9
J gene: TRBJ1-2
CDR3 protein: CASSLVGPALAHGYTF

V gene: TRBV2
J gene: TRBJ1-2
CDR3 protein: CASRTTRSKVYGYTF

V gene: TRBV7-6
J gene: TRBJ1-1
CDR3 protein: CASSLLTEEAFF

V gene: TRBV7-3
J gene: TRBJ2-7
CDR3 protein: CASSSAGTGVREQYF

V gene: TRBV7-3
J gene: TRBJ1-6
CDR3 protein: CASSLVGAGKNAVRSPLHF

V gene: TRBV12-3/TRBV12-4
J gene: TRBJ1-4
CDR3 protein: CASRPARTNEKLFF

V gene: TRBV24-1
J gene: TRBJ2-3
CDR3 protein: CATSGGPQDTQYF

V gene: TRBV9
J gene: TRBJ2-1
CDR3 protein: CASTEGDWGNEQFF

V gene: TRBV20-1
J gene: TRBJ2-1
CDR3 protein: CSASGGADYNEQFF

V gene: TRBV6-2/TRBV6-3
J gene: TRBJ2-1
CDR3 protein: CASSSPIAGGLYNEQFF